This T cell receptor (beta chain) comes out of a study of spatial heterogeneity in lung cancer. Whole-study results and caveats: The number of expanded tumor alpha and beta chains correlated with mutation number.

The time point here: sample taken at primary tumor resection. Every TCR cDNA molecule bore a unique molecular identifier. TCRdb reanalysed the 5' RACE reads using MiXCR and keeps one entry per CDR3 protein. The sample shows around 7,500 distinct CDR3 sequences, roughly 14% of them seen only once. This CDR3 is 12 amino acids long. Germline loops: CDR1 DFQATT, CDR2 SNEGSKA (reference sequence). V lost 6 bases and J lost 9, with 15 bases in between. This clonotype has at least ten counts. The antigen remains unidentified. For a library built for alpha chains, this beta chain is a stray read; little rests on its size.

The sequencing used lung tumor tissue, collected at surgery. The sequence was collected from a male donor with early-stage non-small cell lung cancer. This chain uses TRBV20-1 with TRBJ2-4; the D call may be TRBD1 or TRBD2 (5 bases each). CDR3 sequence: CSAWAGQGIQYF. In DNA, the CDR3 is TGCAGTGCATGGGCGGGCCAGGGCATTCAGTACTTC.